Presented here are 13 T cell receptor delta chains from one specimen sequenced in a study of Vδ1+ human thymocytes. Regarding the study as a whole: In the thymus, TRG and TRD repertoires looked highly polyclonal with Gaussian CDR3 lengths.

The antigens these receptors bind are not known. RNA was extracted from the cells and then reverse transcribed. CDR3 amplicons came from multiplex PCR with pooled V-gene forward and constant-region reverse primers. TCRdb repeated clone calling on the multiplex PCR reads with CATT. The repertoire holds 45,000 to 60,000 delta-chain clones, with more than 13% as singletons. The sample comprised Vdelta1+ gamma-delta thymocytes from the thymus. Subset denoted: FACS-sorted CD3+ TCRalphabeta- TCRVdelta1+ TCRVdelta2- thymocytes. The receptors shown here come from a girl less than two years old who had congenital heart surgery.

Points on this clone: Sequence at one end of the junction differs from germline and may be a read error. Other DNA sequences of this sample code for an identical CDR3. The chain couples TRDV1 to TRDJ1, with D possibly matching TRDD3 (6 bases). This CDR3 region has 16 residues. Germline loops: CDR1 TSWWSYY, CDR2 QGS. CDR3 in DNA: TGTGCTCTTGGGGAACTCGGCCTGGGGCACACCGACAAACTCATCTTT. Its translation: CALGELGLGHTDKLIF.

V and J are TRDV1 and TRDJ1; 9 bases align to TRDD3. This CDR3 is built from 20 residues. The V gene's germline CDR1 is TSWWSYY and CDR2 QGS. V trimming: 3 bases; J trimming: 2 bases; junction bases outside the gene matches: 19. CDR3 in amino acids: CALGDSFRQATGGKTDKLIF. The CDR3 DNA is TGTGCTCTTGGGGACTCCTTCCGCCAGGCTACTGGGGGAAAGACCGATAAACTCATCTTT.

This clone appeared a few times. The genes are TRDV1 and TRDJ1, with TRDD3 identical over 8 bases. Germline V gives CDR1 TSWWSYY, CDR2 QGS. V gave up 4 bases and J gave up 0 bases; unmatched junction bases: 25. There are 22 residues in the CDR3. The CDR3: CALGVWVDRWGTPSPYTDKLIF. As DNA, the CDR3 is TGTGCTCTTGGGGTTTGGGTAGATCGCTGGGGGACTCCATCCCCCTACACCGATAAACTCATCTTT.

In this sample, this clone turned up a few times. One end of the junction fails to match germline, which may point to a read error. The chain joins TRDV1 to TRDJ1; D is unresolved. The CDR3 totals 18 residues. Germline V CDR1 and CDR2: TSWWSYY, QGS. The CDR3 protein is CALWELGNKTEMTDKLIF. The CDR3 DNA is TGTGCTCTTTGGGAACTAGGGAATAAGACAGAGATGACCGATAAACTCATCTTT.

This clone was counted only a few times. This chain connects TRDV1 to TRDJ1; D is perhaps TRDD2 (5 bases). The V end lost 2 bases, the J end lost 6 bases, and 13 bases lay between the germline ends. The germline V gene encodes CDR1 TSWWSYY and CDR2 QGS. The CDR3 contains 14 residues. CDR3 sequence (DNA): TGTGCTCTTGGGGAAGTCCCTACCCATAATAAACTCATCTTT. Its translation: CALGEVPTHNKLIF.

The chain links TRDV1 to TRDJ1, with D tentatively TRDD3 (6 bases). Trimming took off 2 bases at V and 0 bases at J, with 22 bases between the two ends. The CDR3 loop spans 19 amino acids. Germline CDR1 and CDR2: TSWWSYY and QGS. The CDR3 sequence: CALGELSRERMGDTDKLIF. In DNA form, the CDR3 reads TGTGCTCTTGGGGAATTGTCTAGGGAACGGATGGGGGACACCGATAAACTCATCTTT.

The rearrangement uses TRDV1 and TRDJ1; D is unresolved. The V gene's germline CDR1 is TSWWSYY and CDR2 QGS. The CDR3 runs 17 residues. With 0 bases removed from V and 1 base from J, the gap between germline ends came to 15 bases. CDR3 amino acids: CALGELVCSGTTDKLIF. CDR3 coding DNA: TGTGCTCTTGGGGAACTAGTATGTTCCGGTACCACCGATAAACTCATCTTT.

This clone was found a few times. The chain has TRDV1 and TRDJ1; 8 nucleotides line up with TRDD3. Per germline, CDR1 TSWWSYY and CDR2 QGS. The CDR3 runs 19 residues. V dropped 7 bases and J dropped 0; count of bases not matched to a gene: 19. DNA of the CDR3: TGTGCTCTTGAGTTGCGGCATTTCCTGGGGGACCCGTACACCGATAAACTCATCTTT. Amino acid sequence: CALELRHFLGDPYTDKLIF.

The chain couples TRDV1 to TRDJ1, with 12 bases identical to TRDD3. CDR3 length: 19 residues. CDR1 and CDR2 (germline): TSWWSYY, QGS. The junction had 15 bases not matched to a gene; V was cut back by 5 bases and J by 2 bases. The CDR3 loop reads CALGPQCEELGDTTDKLIF. CDR3 nucleotides: TGTGCTCTTGGGCCCCAATGCGAGGAACTGGGGGATACTACCGATAAACTCATCTTT.

The chain couples TRDV1 to TRDJ1; no reliable D call. The V and J ends lost 1 base and 0 bases respectively, with 30 bases between them. The CDR3 length is 22 residues. Germline-derived CDR1 and CDR2 are TSWWSYY and QGS. CDR3 residues: CALGERSVLRSALIKYTDKLIF. CDR3 nucleotides: TGTGCTCTTGGGGAACGGTCGGTCCTCAGGTCGGCCTTGATAAAGTACACCGATAAACTCATCTTT.

This clone has only a few counts. This sequence joins TRDV1 and TRDJ1; 10 bases agree with TRDD3. V dropped 3 bases and J dropped 0; count of bases not matched to a gene: 19. The CDR3 spans 21 residues. Germline V gene data show CDR1 as TSWWSYY and CDR2 as QGS. In DNA, the CDR3 is TGTGCTCTTGGGGAGGGCCCTGGGGCCCTACTGGGGGATTCCTACACCGATAAACTCATCTTT. Translated: CALGEGPGALLGDSYTDKLIF.

The rearrangement joins TRDV1 to TRDJ1; TRDD3 aligns across 10 bases. The CDR3 is 24 residues long. In germline, CDR1 is TSWWSYY, CDR2 QGS. V trimming: 0 bases; J trimming: 1 base; junction bases outside the gene matches: 26. The CDR3 coding sequence is TGTGCTCTTGGGGAACTAGTTATCCCGAGGCTGGGGGATAGGCCGTTCCCATTCACCGATAAACTCATCTTT. As protein: CALGELVIPRLGDRPFPFTDKLIF.

This clone has a handful of counts. The genes are TRDV1 and TRDJ1, with 7 bases identical to TRDD3. Trimming took 0 bases from V and 1 from J; bases not matched to a gene: 23. The CDR3 loop spans 22 amino acids. The V gene's germline CDR1 is TSWWSYY and CDR2 QGS. The DNA for the CDR3 is TGTGCTCTTGGGGAACTCGGCCGGGTGTCTCGACACTACTGGGGCTCCACCGATAAACTCATCTTT. The encoded protein is CALGELGRVSRHYWGSTDKLIF.